This T cell receptor beta chain was recovered during a study of blood T cell repertoires in COVID-19. The wider study: Sites across the United States, Italy and Spain contributed samples from acute and convalescent COVID-19. From T cells, B-cell-depleted T cells, or PBMCs came the material, which was cDNA or gDNA.

Authors' analysis steps: Amplification of reference gene primers was used by the study to estimate nucleated cell counts. TCRdb's copy holds only in-frame clones and misses some; the assay was immunoSEQ multiplex PCR. D and trimming were read from the DNA, whereas the V and J calls and clone size are those reported in that table. Of roughly 52,000 clones listed, approximately 87% are singletons. Germline V gene lookup returns CDR1 MNHEY and CDR2 SMNVEV (reference sequence). The CDR3 loop spans 12 amino acids. Deletions cut 8 bases from V and 0 bases from J, with 7 bases between. The sequence derives from a man aged 50 to 59 with acute or convalescent COVID-19. Sequencing was done on a sample of peripheral blood. This chain joins TRBV27 and TRBJ1-1; D is unresolved. CDR3 sequence (DNA): TGTGCCAGCCGAACTATGAACACTGAAGCTTTCTTT. Translation: CASRTMNTEAFF.